Following are 10 T cell receptor beta chains from one sample sequenced in a study of lymphopenia after photon versus proton radiotherapy. Assay: immunoSEQ multiplex PCR; the TCRdb copy retains only in-frame clones and omits some. The sample consists of 70,000 or so clones, roughly 90% of them appearing once. This material consisted of peripheral blood, taken from a patient treated with photon-based radiotherapy. Every receptor here comes from a woman aged 65 to 85 with pancreatic cancer.

V gene TRBV4-2 combines with J gene TRBJ2-1; TRBD1 matches 11 bases. The CDR3 extends over 21 amino acids. Looked up from germline, CDR1 is LGHNA and CDR2 is YNFKEQ. After removal of 4 bases from V and 7 bases from J, the junction contained 24 bases not matched to a gene. CDR3 loop: CASSPSIRTGGMGGRGNEQFF. The CDR3 DNA follows: TGTGCCAGCAGCCCAAGTATCCGGACAGGGGGCATGGGCGGGAGGGGTAATGAGCAGTTCTTC.

In nucleotides, the CDR3 is TGTGCCAGCAGCTTAGGGGGACAGACGAACACCGGGGAGCTGTTTTTT. Protein sequence: CASSLGGQTNTGELFF. The J gene is TRBJ2-2, the V gene TRBV11-3; TRBD1 agrees at 7 bases. There are 16 residues in the CDR3. V lost 1 base to trimming and J lost 0 bases; unmatched junction nucleotides: 2. CDR1 is SGHNT, CDR2 YENEEA, per germline.

This chain connects TRBV4-2 to TRBJ2-7, with TRBD1 as a possible D gene (6 bases). CDR3 length equals 16 residues. Looked up from germline, CDR1 is LGHNA and CDR2 is YNFKEQ. V dropped 0 bases and J dropped 3 bases, with 15 bases sitting between them. The CDR3 DNA reads as TGTGCCAGCAGCCAAGAGAGGGGGAGAAGTCACTACGAGCAGTACTTC. Its protein is CASSQERGRSHYEQYF.

The chain has TRBV5-1 and TRBJ2-3; 9 positions agree with TRBD1. The CDR3 is made up of 15 amino acids. Germline-derived CDR1 and CDR2 are SGHRS and YFSETQ. With 4 bases clipped from V and 5 bases from J, the junction kept 8 bases outside the gene matches. CDR3 in DNA: TGCGCCAGCAGCGGGGGGACAGGGTTTGAAGATACGCAGTATTTT. Its protein product is CASSGGTGFEDTQYF.

The chain has TRBV27 and TRBJ2-2; D not certain. V was cut by 1 base and J by 8 bases, with 5 bases left in between. There are 12 residues in the CDR3. Germline lookup yields CDR1 MNHEY and CDR2 SMNVEV (reference sequence). CDR3 amino acids: CASSLLRGELFF. CDR3 DNA: TGTGCCAGCAGTTTATTGAGGGGGGAGCTGTTTTTT.

The table lists this clone with a few counts. The rearrangement links TRBV20-1 to TRBJ2-5; D not resolved. The CDR3 runs 11 residues. Looked up from germline, CDR1 is DFQATT and CDR2 is SNEGSKA (reference sequence). V was pared by 6 bases and J by 9 bases, with 14 bases between. The chain's CDR3 is CSADALWAQYF. DNA for the CDR3: TGCAGTGCAGATGCCCTGTGGGCCCAGTACTTC.

This clone was detected once. The chain employs TRBV2 and TRBJ1-1; D is unclear. The V end lost 4 bases, the J end lost 5 bases, and 14 bases lay between the germline ends. The CDR3 sequence is 14 residues long. Germline CDR1 SNHLY, CDR2 FYNNEI. The CDR3, as DNA: TGTGCCAGCAGTGCGCAGAACTTAGGAACTGAAGCTTTCTTT. Its protein is CASSAQNLGTEAFF.

The chain employs TRBV28 and TRBJ2-7; no reliable D call. This CDR3 comprises 12 residues. V dropped 7 bases and J dropped 7 bases, with 14 bases sitting between them. CDR1 is MDHEN and CDR2 is SYDVKM in the germline V gene. This CDR3 is CASTKGRREQYF. Written as DNA, the CDR3 is TGTGCCAGCACCAAGGGCCGCAGGGAGCAGTACTTC. The variable domain in full, with the rest retrieved from reference TRBV28 and TRBJ2-7, is DVKVTQSSRYLVKRTGEKVFLECVQDMDHENMFWYRQDPGLGLRLIYFSYDVKMKEKGDIPEGYSVSREKKERFSLILESASTNQTSMYLCASTKGRREQYFGPGTRLTVT.

The chain couples TRBV28 to TRBJ1-3; D is perhaps TRBD1 (5 bases). The CDR3 contains 14 residues. The germline gives CDR1 MDHEN, CDR2 SYDVKM. Trimming took off 7 bases at V and 1 base at J, with 11 bases between the two ends. For the CDR3, the DNA is TGTGCCAGCACCCCGGGGGGATCTGGAAACACCATATATTTT. Translated: CASTPGGSGNTIYF.

On this clone itself: At one end the junction does not follow the germline gene, possibly because of a read error. The chain joins TRBV4-3 to TRBJ1-1; tentatively, D is TRBD1 (5 bases). The CDR3 length is 15 residues. Looked up from germline, CDR1 is LGHNA and CDR2 is YSLEER. CDR3 protein: CASRQDWGFSTEAFF. The CDR3 DNA reads as TGCGCCAGCAGACAAGATTGGGGGTTTAGCACTGAAGCTTTCTTT.